This T cell receptor beta chain comes out of a study of identical twins. TCRdb itself ran the 5' RACE reads through MiXCR, one entry per CDR3 protein. The sample includes 400,000 to 550,000 distinct CDR3 sequences, more than 13% of them seen just once. The germline V gene encodes CDR1 SGHNT and CDR2 YYREEE (reference sequence). V lost 3 bases and J 4 bases, leaving 9 bases between the germline ends. CDR3 size: 13 residues. A further study also used this sample, focusing on yellow fever vaccine responses in identical twins.

The material sequenced was CD4+ T cells sorted from blood. The chain has TRBV5-4 and TRBJ2-3; no reliable D call. The receptor was isolated from a woman aged 18-29 years in good health. The CDR3, as DNA: TGTGCCAGCAGCTGGAAGGCGTCAGATACGCAGTATTTT. Translation gives CASSWKASDTQYF.